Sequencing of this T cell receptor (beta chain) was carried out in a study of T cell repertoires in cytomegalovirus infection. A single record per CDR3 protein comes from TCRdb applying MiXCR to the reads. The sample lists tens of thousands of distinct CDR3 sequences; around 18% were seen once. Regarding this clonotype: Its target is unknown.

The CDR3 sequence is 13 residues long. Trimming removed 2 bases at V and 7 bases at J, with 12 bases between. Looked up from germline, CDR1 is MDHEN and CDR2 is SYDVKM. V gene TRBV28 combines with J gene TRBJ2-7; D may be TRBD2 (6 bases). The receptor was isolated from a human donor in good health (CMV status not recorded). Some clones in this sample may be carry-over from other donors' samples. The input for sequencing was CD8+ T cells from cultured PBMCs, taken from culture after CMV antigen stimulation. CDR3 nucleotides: TGTGCCAGCAGTTTAGGGGGGACCAAGGAGCAGTACTTC. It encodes CASSLGGTKEQYF.